The clone carrying this T cell receptor beta chain is medium-sized in the sample. This CDR3 spans 17 amino acids. The germline V gene has CDR1 MGHRA and CDR2 YSYEKL. Unmatched junction bases numbered 9, after V lost 4 bases and J lost 3 bases. This specimen belongs to a study of blood T cell repertoires in COVID-19. About the study: T cells, B-cell-depleted T cells, or PBMCs supplied cDNA or gDNA.

As processed by the authors: Amplification of reference gene primers was used by the study to estimate nucleated cell counts. The protocol was immunoSEQ multiplex PCR, while the TCRdb copy is restricted to in-frame clones and leaves out a portion. That table is the source of V, J and clone size, and D and trimming were worked out from the DNA. The repertoire consists of more than 140,000 clones, with 84% occurring once and the leading ten covering about 7%. The chain joins TRBV4-1 to TRBJ1-5, with TRBD1 matching 10 bases. This clonotype was obtained from a woman aged 45 to 65 in a cohort sampled during active or convalescent COVID-19. Sequenced: peripheral blood. The CDR3 reads CASSPPPGQGYNQPQHF. CDR3 in DNA: TGCGCCAGCAGCCCACCCCCGGGACAGGGGTACAATCAGCCCCAGCATTTT.